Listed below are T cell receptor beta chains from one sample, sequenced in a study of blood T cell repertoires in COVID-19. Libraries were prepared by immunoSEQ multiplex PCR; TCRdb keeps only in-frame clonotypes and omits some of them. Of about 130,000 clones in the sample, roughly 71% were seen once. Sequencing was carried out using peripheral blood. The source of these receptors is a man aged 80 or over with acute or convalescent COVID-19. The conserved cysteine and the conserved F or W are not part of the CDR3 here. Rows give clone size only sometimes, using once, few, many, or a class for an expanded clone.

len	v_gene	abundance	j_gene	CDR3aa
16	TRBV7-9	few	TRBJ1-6	ASSLPGRQGNYNSPLH
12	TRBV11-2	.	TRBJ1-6	ASSWTGARSPLH
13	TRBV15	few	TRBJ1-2	ATSRADRTNYGYT
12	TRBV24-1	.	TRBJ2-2	ATGTGGTTGELF
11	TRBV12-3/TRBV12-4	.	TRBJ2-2	ASRTGYTGELF
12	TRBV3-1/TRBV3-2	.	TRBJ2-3	ASSHNLGGGGQY
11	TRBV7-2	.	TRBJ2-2	ASSYYGVGELF
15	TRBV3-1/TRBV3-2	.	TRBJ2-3	ASSQDALRGYTDTQY
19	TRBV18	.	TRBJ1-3	ASSPLLGVTGENFSGNTIY
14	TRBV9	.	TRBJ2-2	ASSTPGGLDTGELF
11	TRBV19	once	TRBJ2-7	ASRDRGTHEQY
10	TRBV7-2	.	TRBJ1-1	ASRSQYTEAF
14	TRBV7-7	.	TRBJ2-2	ASSCMTGLNTGELF
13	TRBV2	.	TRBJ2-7	ASSEARLPGYEQY
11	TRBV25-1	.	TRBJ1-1	ASEGAWYTEAF
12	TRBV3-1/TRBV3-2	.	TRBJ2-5	ASSPGLDRVDQY
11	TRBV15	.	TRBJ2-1	ATSRVPYNEQF
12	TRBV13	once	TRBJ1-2	ATAIVADYYGYT
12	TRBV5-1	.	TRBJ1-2	ASSLQGQGYGYT
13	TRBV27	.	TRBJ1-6	ASRPDRVTNSPLH
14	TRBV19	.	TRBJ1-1	ASSRIFGDRAAEAF
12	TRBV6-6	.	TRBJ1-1	ASSHDRGQREAF
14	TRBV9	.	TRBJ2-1	ASSATGTASYNEQF
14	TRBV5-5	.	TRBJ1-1	ASSLQTTVMNTEAF
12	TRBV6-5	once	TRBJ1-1	ASRPGQGSPEAF
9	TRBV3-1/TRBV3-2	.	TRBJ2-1	ASSRGGEQF
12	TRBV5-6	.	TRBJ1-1	ASSFGQQNTEAF
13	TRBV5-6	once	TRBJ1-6	ASSFASSYNSPLH
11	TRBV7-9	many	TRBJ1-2	ASRGLSNYGYT
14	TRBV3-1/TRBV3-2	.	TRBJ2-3	ASSPRQGAFTDTQY
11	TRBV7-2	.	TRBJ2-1	ASSSGGDGVQF
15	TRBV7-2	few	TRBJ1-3	ASSLGRRSRAGNTIY